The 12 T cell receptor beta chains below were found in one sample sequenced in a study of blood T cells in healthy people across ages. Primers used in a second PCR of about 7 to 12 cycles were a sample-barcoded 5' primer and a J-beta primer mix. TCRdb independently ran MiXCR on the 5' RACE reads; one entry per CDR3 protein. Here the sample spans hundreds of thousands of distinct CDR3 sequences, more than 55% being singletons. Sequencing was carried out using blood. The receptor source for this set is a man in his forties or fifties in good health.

The CDR3 DNA is TGTGCCAGCAGCCCAGCGGTGGGACAGGGCACAGATACGCAGTATTTT. Translation gives CASSPAVGQGTDTQYF. This sequence joins TRBV7-9 and TRBJ2-3; 8 bases are a match to TRBD1. CDR1 and CDR2 (germline): SEHNR, FQNEAQ (reference sequence). V lost 5 bases and J lost 1; bases outside the gene matches: 8. This CDR3 contains 16 residues. The full variable domain, rest sourced from reference TRBV7-9 and TRBJ2-3, is DTGVSQNPRHKITKRGQNVTFRCDPISEHNRLYWYRQTLGQGPEFLTYFQNEAQLEKSRLLSDRFSAERPKGSFSTLEIQRTEQGDSAMYLCASSPAVGQGTDTQYFGPGTRLTVL.

CDR3 nucleotide sequence: TGTGCCAGCAGCTTAGGGCTAGCCAATGAGCAGTTCTTC. Its protein is CASSLGLANEQFF. The chain carries TRBV7-2 and TRBJ2-1, with D possibly TRBD2 on 5 matching bases. This CDR3 is 13 amino acids long. The V end was cut by 1 base, the J end by 6 bases, with 7 bases between. Germline loops: CDR1 SGHTA, CDR2 FQGNSA.

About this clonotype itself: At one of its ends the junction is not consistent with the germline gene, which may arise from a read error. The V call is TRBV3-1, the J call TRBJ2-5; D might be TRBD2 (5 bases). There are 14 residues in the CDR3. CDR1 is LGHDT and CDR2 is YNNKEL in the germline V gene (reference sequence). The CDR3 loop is CVSSQEVTRETQYF. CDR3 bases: TGTGTCAGCAGCCAAGAGGTTACTAGAGAGACCCAGTACTTC.

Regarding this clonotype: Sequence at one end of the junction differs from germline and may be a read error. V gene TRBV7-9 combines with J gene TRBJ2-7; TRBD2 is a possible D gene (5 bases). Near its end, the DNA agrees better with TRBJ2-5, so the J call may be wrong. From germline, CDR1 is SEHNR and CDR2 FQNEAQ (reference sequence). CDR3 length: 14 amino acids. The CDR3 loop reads CASSVAKSWETQYF. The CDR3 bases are TGTGCCAGCAGCGTAGCGAAGAGCTGGGAGACCCAGTACTTC.

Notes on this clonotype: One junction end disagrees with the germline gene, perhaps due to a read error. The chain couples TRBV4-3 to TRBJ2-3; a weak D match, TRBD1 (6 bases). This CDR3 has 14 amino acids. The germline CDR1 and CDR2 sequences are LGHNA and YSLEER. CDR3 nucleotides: TGCGCCAGCAGCCCTACAGGGAAGGGAGATATGCAGTATTTT. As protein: CASSPTGKGDMQYF.

The CDR3: CATSDPGAYEQYF. The CDR3 nucleotides are TGTGCCACCAGTGACCCAGGGGCCTACGAGCAGTACTTC. The rearrangement uses TRBV24-1 and TRBJ2-7, with a possible D match to TRBD1 (6 bases). The V gene's germline CDR1 is KGHDR and CDR2 SFDVKD. There are 13 residues in the CDR3. The ends were cut back, 4 bases at V and 2 bases at J, with 8 bases in the middle.

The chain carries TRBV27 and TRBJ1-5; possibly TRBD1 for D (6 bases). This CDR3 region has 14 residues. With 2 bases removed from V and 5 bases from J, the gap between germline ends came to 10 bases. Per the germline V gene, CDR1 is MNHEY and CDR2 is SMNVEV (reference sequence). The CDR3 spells CASSLAGGHQPQHF. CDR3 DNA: TGTGCCAGCAGTTTAGCGGGGGGCCATCAGCCCCAGCATTTT.

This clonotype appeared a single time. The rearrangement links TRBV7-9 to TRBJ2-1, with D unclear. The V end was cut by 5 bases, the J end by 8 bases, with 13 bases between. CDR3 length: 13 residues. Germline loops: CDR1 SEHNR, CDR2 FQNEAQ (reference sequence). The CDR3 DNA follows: TGTGCCAGCAGCGCCGGGTCATCATATGAGCAGTTCTTC. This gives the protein CASSAGSSYEQFF. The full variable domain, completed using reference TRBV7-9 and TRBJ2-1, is DTGVSQNPRHKITKRGQNVTFRCDPISEHNRLYWYRQTLGQGPEFLTYFQNEAQLEKSRLLSDRFSAERPKGSFSTLEIQRTEQGDSAMYLCASSAGSSYEQFFGPGTRLTVL.

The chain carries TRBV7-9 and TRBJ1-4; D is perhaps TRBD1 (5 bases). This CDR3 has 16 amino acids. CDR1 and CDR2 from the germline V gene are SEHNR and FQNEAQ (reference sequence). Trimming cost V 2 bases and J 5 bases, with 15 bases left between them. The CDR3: CASSLSGSRTNEKLFF. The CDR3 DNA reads TGTGCCAGCAGCTTATCAGGGTCCAGAACAAATGAAAAACTGTTTTTT.

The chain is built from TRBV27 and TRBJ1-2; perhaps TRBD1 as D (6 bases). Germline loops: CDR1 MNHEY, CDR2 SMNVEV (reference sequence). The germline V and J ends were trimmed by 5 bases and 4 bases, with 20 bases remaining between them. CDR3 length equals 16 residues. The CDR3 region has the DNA TGTGCCAGCAGTCCCCTCCAATCCGGGACAAGCTATGGCTACACCTTC. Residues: CASSPLQSGTSYGYTF.

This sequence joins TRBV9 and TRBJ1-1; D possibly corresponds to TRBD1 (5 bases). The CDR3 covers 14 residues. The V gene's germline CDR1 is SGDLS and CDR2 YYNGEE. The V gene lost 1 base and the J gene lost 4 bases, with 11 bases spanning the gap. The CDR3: CASSVSGDSTEAFF. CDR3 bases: TGTGCCAGCAGCGTATCGGGGGATAGCACTGAAGCTTTCTTT.

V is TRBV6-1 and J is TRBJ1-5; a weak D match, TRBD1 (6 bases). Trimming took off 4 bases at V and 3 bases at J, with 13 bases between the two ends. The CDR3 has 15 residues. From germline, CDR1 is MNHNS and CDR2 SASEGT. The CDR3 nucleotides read TGTGCCAGCAGTGTCGAGGGGGTTTACAATCAGCCCCAGCATTTT. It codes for CASSVEGVYNQPQHF.